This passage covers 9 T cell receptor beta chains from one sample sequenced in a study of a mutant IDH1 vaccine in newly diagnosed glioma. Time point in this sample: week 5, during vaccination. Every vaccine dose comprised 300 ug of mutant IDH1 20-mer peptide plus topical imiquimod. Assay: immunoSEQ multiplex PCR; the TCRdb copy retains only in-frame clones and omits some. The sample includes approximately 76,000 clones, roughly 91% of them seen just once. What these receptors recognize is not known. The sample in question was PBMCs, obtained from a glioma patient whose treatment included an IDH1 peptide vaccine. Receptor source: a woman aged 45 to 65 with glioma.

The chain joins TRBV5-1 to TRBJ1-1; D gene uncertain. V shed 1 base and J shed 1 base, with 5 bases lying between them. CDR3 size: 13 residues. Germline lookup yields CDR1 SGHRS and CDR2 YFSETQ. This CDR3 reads CASSLNSNTEAFF. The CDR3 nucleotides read TGCGCCAGCAGCTTGAACTCGAACACTGAAGCTTTCTTT.

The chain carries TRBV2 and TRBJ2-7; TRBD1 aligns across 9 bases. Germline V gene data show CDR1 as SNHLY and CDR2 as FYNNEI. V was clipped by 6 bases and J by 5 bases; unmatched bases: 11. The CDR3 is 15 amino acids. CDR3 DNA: TGTGCCAGCAGGAACCTACAGGGGGCTTCCGACGAGCAGTACTTC. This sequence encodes CASRNLQGASDEQYF. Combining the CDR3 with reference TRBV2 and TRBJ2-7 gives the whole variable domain EPEVTQTPSHQVTQMGQEVILRCVPISNHLYFYWYRQILGQKVEFLVSFYNNEISEKSEIFDDQFSVERPDGSNFTLKIRSTKLEDSAMYFCASRNLQGASDEQYFGPGTRLTVT.

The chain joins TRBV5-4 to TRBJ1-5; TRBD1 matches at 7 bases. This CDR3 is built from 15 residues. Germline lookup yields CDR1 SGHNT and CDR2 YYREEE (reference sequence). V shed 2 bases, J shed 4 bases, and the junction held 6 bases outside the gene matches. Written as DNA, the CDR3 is TGTGCCAGCAGCTTTTTCGCAGGGGGAAATCAGCCCCAGCATTTT. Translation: CASSFFAGGNQPQHF.

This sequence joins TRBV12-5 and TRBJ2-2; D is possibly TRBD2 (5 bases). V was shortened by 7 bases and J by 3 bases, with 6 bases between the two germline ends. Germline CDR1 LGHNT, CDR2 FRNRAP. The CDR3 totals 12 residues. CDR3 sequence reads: CASARDTGELFF. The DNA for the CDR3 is TGTGCTAGTGCGCGGGACACCGGGGAGCTGTTTTTT. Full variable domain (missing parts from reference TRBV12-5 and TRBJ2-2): DARVTQTPRHKVTEMGQEVTMRCQPILGHNTVFWYRQTMMQGLELLAYFRNRAPLDDSGMPKDRFSAEMPDATLATLKIQPSEPRDSAVYFCASARDTGELFFGEGSRLTVL.

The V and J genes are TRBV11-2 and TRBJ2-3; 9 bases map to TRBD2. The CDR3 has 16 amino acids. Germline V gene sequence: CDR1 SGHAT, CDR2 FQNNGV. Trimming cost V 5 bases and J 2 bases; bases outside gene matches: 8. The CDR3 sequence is CASSPIAGGVTDTQYF. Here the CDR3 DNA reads TGTGCCAGCAGCCCTATCGCGGGGGGGGTCACAGATACGCAGTATTTT.

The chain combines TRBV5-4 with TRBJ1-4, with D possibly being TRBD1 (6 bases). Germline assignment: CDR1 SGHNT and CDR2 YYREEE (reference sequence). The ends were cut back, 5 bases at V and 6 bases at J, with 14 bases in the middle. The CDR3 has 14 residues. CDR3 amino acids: CASRVGGRDEKLFF. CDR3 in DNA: TGTGCCAGCAGAGTGGGGGGGCGGGATGAAAAACTGTTTTTT.

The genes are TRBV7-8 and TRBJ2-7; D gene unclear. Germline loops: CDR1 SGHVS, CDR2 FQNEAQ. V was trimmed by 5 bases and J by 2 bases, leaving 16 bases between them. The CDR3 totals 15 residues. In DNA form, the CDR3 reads TGTGCCAGCAGCCCTTCAGGCACACCCCCCTACGAGCAGTACTTC. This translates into CASSPSGTPPYEQYF.

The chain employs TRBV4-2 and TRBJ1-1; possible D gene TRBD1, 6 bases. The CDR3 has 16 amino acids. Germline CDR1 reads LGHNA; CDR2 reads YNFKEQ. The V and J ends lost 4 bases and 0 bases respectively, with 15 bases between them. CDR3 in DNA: TGTGCCAGCAGCCCCAGACAGGACCTTATGAACACTGAAGCTTTCTTT. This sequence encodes CASSPRQDLMNTEAFF.

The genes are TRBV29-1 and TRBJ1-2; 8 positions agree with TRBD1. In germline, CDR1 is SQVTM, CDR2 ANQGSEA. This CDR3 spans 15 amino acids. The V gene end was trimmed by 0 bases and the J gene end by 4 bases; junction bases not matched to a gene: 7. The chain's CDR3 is CSVEETGAKGYGYTF. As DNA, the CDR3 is TGCAGCGTTGAAGAGACAGGGGCAAAAGGCTATGGCTACACCTTC.